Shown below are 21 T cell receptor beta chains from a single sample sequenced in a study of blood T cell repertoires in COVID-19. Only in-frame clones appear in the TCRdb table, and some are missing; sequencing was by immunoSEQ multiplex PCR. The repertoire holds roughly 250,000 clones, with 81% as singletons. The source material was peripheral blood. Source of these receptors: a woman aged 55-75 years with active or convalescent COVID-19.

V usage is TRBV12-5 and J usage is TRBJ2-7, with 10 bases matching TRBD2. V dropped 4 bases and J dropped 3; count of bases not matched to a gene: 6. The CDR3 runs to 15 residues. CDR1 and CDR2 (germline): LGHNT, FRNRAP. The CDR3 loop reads CASGWSSGGIYEQYF. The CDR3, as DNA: TGTGCTAGTGGTTGGTCTAGCGGGGGTATCTACGAGCAGTACTTC.

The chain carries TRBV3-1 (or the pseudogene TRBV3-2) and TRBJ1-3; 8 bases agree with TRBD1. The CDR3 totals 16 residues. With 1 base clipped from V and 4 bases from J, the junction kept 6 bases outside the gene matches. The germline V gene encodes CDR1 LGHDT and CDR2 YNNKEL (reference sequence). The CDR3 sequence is CASSQVTTGAGNTIYF. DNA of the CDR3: TGTGCCAGCAGCCAAGTCACGACAGGGGCGGGAAACACCATATATTTT.

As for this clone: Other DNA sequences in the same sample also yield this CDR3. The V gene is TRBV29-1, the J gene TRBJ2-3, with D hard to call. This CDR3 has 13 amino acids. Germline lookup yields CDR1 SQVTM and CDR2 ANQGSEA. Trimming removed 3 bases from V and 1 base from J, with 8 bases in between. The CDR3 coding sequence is TGCAGCGTTGAGTGGAGAGGCACAGATACGCAGTATTTT. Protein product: CSVEWRGTDTQYF.

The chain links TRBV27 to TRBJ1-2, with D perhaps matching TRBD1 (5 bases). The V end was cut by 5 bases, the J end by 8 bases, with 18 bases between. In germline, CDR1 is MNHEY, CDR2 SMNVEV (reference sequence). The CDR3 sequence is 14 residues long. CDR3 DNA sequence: TGTGCCAGCAGTCCAAGACAGCGTCCGGAGGGCTACACCTTC. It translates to CASSPRQRPEGYTF.

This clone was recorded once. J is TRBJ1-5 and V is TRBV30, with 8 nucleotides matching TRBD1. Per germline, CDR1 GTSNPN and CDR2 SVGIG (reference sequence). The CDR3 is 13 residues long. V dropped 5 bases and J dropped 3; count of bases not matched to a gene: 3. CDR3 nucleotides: TGTGCCTGGGGGACAGGAGACAATCAGCCCCAGCATTTT. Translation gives CAWGTGDNQPQHF. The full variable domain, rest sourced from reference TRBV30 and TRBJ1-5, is SQTIHQWPATLVQPVGSPLSLECTVEGTSNPNLYWYRQAAGRGLQLLFYSVGIGQISSEVPQNLSASRPQDRQFILSSKKLLLSDSGFYLCAWGTGDNQPQHFGDGTRLSIL.

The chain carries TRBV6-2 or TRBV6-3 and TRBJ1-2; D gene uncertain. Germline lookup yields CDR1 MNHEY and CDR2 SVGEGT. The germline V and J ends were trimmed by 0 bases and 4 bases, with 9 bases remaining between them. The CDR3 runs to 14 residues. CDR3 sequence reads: CASSYSAQTYGYTF. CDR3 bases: TGTGCCAGCAGTTACTCTGCACAGACCTATGGCTACACCTTC.

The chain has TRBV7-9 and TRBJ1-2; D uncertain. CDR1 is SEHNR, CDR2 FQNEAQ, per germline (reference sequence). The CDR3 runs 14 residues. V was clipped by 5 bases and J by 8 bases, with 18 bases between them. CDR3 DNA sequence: TGTGCCAGCAGCCCCCCGGGAGGGAAAGAGGGCTACACCTTC. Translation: CASSPPGGKEGYTF.

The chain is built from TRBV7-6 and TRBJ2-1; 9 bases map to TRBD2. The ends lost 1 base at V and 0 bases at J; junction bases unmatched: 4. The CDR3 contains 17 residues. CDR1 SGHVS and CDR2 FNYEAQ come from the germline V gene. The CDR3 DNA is TGTGCCAGCAGCTTAGGAGCGGGGGGTAGCTCCTACAATGAGCAGTTCTTC. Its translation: CASSLGAGGSSYNEQFF.

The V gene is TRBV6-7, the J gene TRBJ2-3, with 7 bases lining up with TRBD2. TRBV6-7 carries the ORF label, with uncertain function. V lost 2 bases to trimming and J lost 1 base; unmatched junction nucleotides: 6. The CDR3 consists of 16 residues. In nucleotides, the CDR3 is TGTGCCAGCAGTTACGGGCTAGCGGTGTGCACAGATACGCAGTATTTT. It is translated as CASSYGLAVCTDTQYF.

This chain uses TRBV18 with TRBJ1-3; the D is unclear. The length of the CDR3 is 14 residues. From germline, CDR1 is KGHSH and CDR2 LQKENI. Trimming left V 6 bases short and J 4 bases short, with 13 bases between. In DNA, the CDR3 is TGTGCCAGCTCTGGCGGTTCAATAGGAAACACCATATATTTT. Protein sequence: CASSGGSIGNTIYF.

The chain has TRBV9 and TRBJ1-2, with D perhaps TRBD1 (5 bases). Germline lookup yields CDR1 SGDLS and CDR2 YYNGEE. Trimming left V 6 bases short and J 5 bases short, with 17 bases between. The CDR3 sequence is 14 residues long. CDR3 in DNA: TGTGCCAGCACCTTGGACGGCGGGGGGTATGGCTACACCTTC. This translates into CASTLDGGGYGYTF.

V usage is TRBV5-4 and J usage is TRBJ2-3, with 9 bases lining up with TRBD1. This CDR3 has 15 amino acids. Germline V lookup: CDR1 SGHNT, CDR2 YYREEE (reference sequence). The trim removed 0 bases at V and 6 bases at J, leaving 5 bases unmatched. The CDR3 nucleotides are TGTGCCAGCAGCTTGGCTGGGACAGGGTTGGATACGCAGTATTTT. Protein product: CASSLAGTGLDTQYF. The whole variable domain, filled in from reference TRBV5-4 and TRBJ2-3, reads ETGVTQSPTHLIKTRGQQVTLRCSSQSGHNTVSWYQQALGQGPQFIFQYYREEENGRGNFPPRFSGLQFPNYSSELNVNALELDDSALYLCASSLAGTGLDTQYFGPGTRLTVL.

The CDR3 coding sequence is TGTGCCTGGAGCGCCGTCGGACTAGCCAAAAACATTCAGTACTTC. Protein sequence: CAWSAVGLAKNIQYF. V and J are TRBV30 and TRBJ2-4, with D perhaps TRBD2 (5 bases). The CDR3 contains 15 residues. Per the germline V gene, CDR1 is GTSNPN and CDR2 is SVGIG (reference sequence). The germline V and J ends were trimmed by 3 bases and 0 bases, with 12 bases remaining between them.

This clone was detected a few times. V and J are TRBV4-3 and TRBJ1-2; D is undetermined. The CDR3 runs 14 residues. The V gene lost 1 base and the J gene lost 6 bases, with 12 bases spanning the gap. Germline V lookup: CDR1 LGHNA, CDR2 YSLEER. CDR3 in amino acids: CASSQATGGNGYTF. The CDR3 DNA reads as TGCGCCAGCAGCCAAGCTACGGGAGGGAATGGCTACACCTTC.

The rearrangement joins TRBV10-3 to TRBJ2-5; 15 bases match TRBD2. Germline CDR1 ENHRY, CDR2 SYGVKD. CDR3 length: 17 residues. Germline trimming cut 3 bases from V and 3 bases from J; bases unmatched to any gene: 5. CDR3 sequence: CAISEWTSGGAKETQYF. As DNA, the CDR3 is TGTGCCATCAGTGAATGGACTAGCGGGGGGGCAAAAGAGACCCAGTACTTC.

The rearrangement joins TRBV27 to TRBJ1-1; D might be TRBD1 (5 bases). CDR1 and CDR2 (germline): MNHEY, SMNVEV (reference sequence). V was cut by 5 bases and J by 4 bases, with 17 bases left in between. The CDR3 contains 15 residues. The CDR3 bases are TGTGCCAGCAGTCCGCCGGGGGGGAGGGGCACTGAAGCTTTCTTT. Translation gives CASSPPGGRGTEAFF.

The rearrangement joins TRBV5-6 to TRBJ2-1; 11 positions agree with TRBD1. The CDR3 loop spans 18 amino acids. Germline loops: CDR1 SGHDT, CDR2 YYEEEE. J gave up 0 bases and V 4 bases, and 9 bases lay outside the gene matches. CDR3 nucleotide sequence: TGTGCCAGCAGCACACGCTTCGGGACAGGGGGCTCCTACAATGAGCAGTTCTTC. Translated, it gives CASSTRFGTGGSYNEQFF.

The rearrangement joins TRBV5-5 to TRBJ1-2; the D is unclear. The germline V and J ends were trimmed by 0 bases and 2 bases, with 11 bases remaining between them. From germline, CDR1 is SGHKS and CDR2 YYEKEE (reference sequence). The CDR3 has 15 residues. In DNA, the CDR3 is TGTGCCAGCAGCTTGGCTGGCGTACAGAACTATGGCTACACCTTC. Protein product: CASSLAGVQNYGYTF.

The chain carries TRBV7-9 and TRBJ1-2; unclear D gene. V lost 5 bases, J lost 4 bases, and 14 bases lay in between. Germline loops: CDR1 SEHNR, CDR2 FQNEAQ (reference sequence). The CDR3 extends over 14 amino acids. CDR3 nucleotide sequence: TGTGCCAGCAGCCAATTATCTGGGAGCTATGGCTACACCTTC. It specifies CASSQLSGSYGYTF.

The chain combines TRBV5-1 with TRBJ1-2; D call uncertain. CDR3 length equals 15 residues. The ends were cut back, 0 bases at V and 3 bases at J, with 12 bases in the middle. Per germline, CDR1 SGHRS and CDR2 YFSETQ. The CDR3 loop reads CASSLGQPTYYGYTF. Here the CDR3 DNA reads TGCGCCAGCAGCTTGGGACAACCAACGTACTATGGCTACACCTTC.

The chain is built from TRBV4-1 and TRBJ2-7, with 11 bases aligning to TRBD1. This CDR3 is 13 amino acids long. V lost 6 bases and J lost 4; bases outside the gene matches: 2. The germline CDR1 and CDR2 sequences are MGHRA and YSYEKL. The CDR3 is CASRGTGGYEQYF. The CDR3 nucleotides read TGCGCCAGCAGGGGGACAGGGGGGTACGAGCAGTACTTC.